The 21 T cell receptor beta chains given below trace back to one sample, sequenced in a study of cytotoxic CD8 clonotypes in ibrutinib-treated CLL. TCRdb keeps only in-frame clones here, not all; method: immunoSEQ multiplex PCR. The sample records 130,000 or so clones, 70% to 90% being singletons. The sequenced sample was PBMCs, obtained after 24 months of ibrutinib treatment. The receptors originated from a human donor with chronic lymphocytic leukemia.

V usage is TRBV6-1 and J usage is TRBJ2-5; the D call may be TRBD1 or TRBD2 (6 bases each). This CDR3 has 14 residues. Germline values: CDR1 MNHNS, CDR2 SASEGT. V lost 10 bases and J 5 bases, leaving 20 bases between the germline ends. CDR3 in amino acids: CAIQQGGVGETQYF. CDR3 bases: TGTGCCATCCAACAGGGAGGAGTGGGTGAGACCCAGTACTTC.

CDR3 bases: TGCGCCAGCAGTGAGTCGCAGGGGGTGCCCCACTACAATGAGCAGTTCTTC. Residues: CASSESQGVPHYNEQFF. This rearrangement joins TRBV10-1 to TRBJ2-1; 7 bases line up with TRBD1. This CDR3 contains 17 residues. Germline assignment: CDR1 WNHNN and CDR2 SYGVQD (reference sequence). The V gene end was trimmed by 0 bases and the J gene end by 3 bases; junction bases not matched to a gene: 8.

The V gene is TRBV5-4, the J gene TRBJ1-1; D unclear. The CDR3 consists of 13 residues. The germline gives CDR1 SGHNT, CDR2 YYREEE (reference sequence). The ends were cut back, 4 bases at V and 2 bases at J, with 9 bases in the middle. The CDR3 DNA sequence: TGTGCCAGCAGCCCGAAGTTAAACACTGAAGCTTTCTTT. It specifies CASSPKLNTEAFF.

The chain has TRBV7-2 and TRBJ2-7, with 11 bases that match TRBD2. CDR3 length equals 15 residues. Germline CDR1 is SGHTA and CDR2 is FQGNSA. After removal of 5 bases from V and 2 bases from J, the junction contained 5 bases not matched to a gene. The CDR3 protein is CASSLLAGGPYEQYF. CDR3 bases: TGTGCCAGCAGCCTATTAGCGGGAGGGCCCTACGAGCAGTACTTC. Filled out from reference TRBV7-2 and TRBJ2-7, the complete variable domain reads GAGVSQSPSNKVTEKGKDVELRCDPISGHTALYWYRQSLGQGLEFLIYFQGNSAPDKSGLPSDRFSAERTGGSVSTLTIQRTQQEDSAVYLCASSLLAGGPYEQYFGPGTRLTVT.

CDR3 sequence (DNA): TGCGCCAGCAGCTTAGGACAGGGGATAGAGACCCAGTACTTC. Encoded protein: CASSLGQGIETQYF. The chain couples TRBV5-1 to TRBJ2-5, with 9 bases lining up with TRBD1. With 2 bases clipped from V and 4 bases from J, the junction kept 3 bases outside the gene matches. Germline lookup yields CDR1 SGHRS and CDR2 YFSETQ. The CDR3 runs to 14 residues.

V is TRBV4-3 and J is TRBJ2-1, with D perhaps TRBD1 or TRBD2 (6 bases each). The CDR3 contains 15 residues. Trimming removed 1 base at V and 8 bases at J, with 15 bases between. Looked up from germline, CDR1 is LGHNA and CDR2 is YSLEER. CDR3 protein: CASSQGGGTNDEQFF. CDR3 nucleotide sequence: TGCGCCAGCAGCCAAGGAGGCGGGACAAACGATGAGCAGTTCTTC.

The CDR3 protein is CASSPDQGRGAFF. As DNA, the CDR3 is TGTGCCAGCAGCCCGGATCAGGGGAGGGGAGCTTTCTTT. V usage is TRBV5-4 and J usage is TRBJ1-1; tentatively, D is TRBD1 (6 bases). This CDR3 is built from 13 residues. Germline V gene data show CDR1 as SGHNT and CDR2 as YYREEE (reference sequence). V dropped 4 bases and J dropped 10 bases, with 17 bases sitting between them.

The chain recombines TRBV7-9 with TRBJ2-7, with 9 bases aligning to TRBD2. Looked up from germline, CDR1 is SEHNR and CDR2 is FQNEAQ (reference sequence). The CDR3 consists of 17 residues. Unmatched junction bases numbered 8, after V lost 1 base and J lost 1 base. The CDR3: CASSLGRLAGFSYEQYF. In nucleotides, the CDR3 is TGTGCCAGCAGCTTAGGTCGGCTAGCGGGGTTTTCCTACGAGCAGTACTTC.

The rearrangement uses TRBV19 and TRBJ2-3, with D perhaps assigned TRBD1 or TRBD2 (5 bases each). Germline loops: CDR1 LNHDA, CDR2 SQIVND (reference sequence). V lost 4 bases and J 6 bases, leaving 23 bases between the germline ends. This CDR3 region has 17 residues. The CDR3 bases are TGTGCCAGTAGTACCGGACTCCTCAGGACATCACAGGATACGCAGTATTTT. It encodes CASSTGLLRTSQDTQYF.

This clone was seen just once. The chain uses TRBV29-1 and TRBJ1-2; no clear D. This CDR3 contains 12 residues. Germline CDR1 reads SQVTM; CDR2 reads ANQGSEA. Trimming left V 4 bases short and J 3 bases short, with 9 bases between. Written as DNA, the CDR3 is TGCAGCGTTGTGGTGGACTACTATGGCTACACCTTC. Translated: CSVVVDYYGYTF. Filled out from reference TRBV29-1 and TRBJ1-2, the complete variable domain reads SAVISQKPSRDICQRGTSLTIQCQVDSQVTMMFWYRQQPGQSLTLIATANQGSEATYESGFVIDKFPISRPNLTFSTLTVSNMSPEDSSIYLCSVVVDYYGYTFGSGTRLTVV.

This clone was found a few times. The genes are TRBV9 and TRBJ2-3; D is unclear. The CDR3 extends over 14 amino acids. Trimming left V 8 bases short and J 0 bases short, with 13 bases between. Germline-derived CDR1 and CDR2 are SGDLS and YYNGEE. This chain's CDR3 is CARGEVVSTDTQYF. The CDR3 coding sequence is TGTGCCAGAGGAGAGGTTGTGAGCACAGATACGCAGTATTTT. Drawing the rest from reference TRBV9 and TRBJ2-3, the complete variable domain is DSGVTQTPKHLITATGQRVTLRCSPRSGDLSVYWYQQSLDQGLQFLIQYYNGEERAKGNILERFSAQQFPDLHSELNLSSLELGDSALYFCARGEVVSTDTQYFGPGTRLTVL.

This rearrangement joins TRBV5-1 to TRBJ2-3; D uncertain. The germline V and J ends were trimmed by 2 bases and 3 bases, with 4 bases remaining between them. The CDR3 length is 12 residues. The germline V gene has CDR1 SGHRS and CDR2 YFSETQ. CDR3 protein: CASSFGTDTQYF. The CDR3 region has the DNA TGCGCCAGCAGCTTCGGTACAGATACGCAGTATTTT.

V is TRBV2 and J is TRBJ2-1; D is ambiguous. Germline assignment: CDR1 SNHLY and CDR2 FYNNEI. V was cut by 5 bases and J by 2 bases, with 10 bases left in between. CDR3 size: 14 residues. The DNA of the CDR3 is TGTGCCAGCAGTAGAGCTAGGACCTACAATGAGCAGTTCTTC. This gives the protein CASSRARTYNEQFF.

The rearrangement joins TRBV28 to TRBJ1-4; 7 bases agree with TRBD1. The ends lost 10 bases at V and 8 bases at J; junction bases unmatched: 4. Per the germline V gene, CDR1 is MDHEN and CDR2 is SYDVKM. CDR3 length: 11 residues. CDR3 DNA sequence: TGTGCCACCCAGGGGGGGGAAAAACTGTTTTTT. Protein sequence: CATQGGEKLFF.

The V and J genes are TRBV6-5 and TRBJ2-5; D perhaps matches TRBD2 (6 bases). V gave up 8 bases and J gave up 5 bases, with 12 bases separating them. The V gene's germline CDR1 is MNHEY and CDR2 SVGAGI. The CDR3 is 12 residues long. Here the CDR3 reads CASGPRGETQYF. The CDR3 coding sequence is TGTGCCAGCGGCCCTCGGGGGGAGACCCAGTACTTC.

The rearrangement links TRBV7-2 to TRBJ2-3, with D possibly called TRBD1 or TRBD2 (5 bases each). Germline V gives CDR1 SGHTA, CDR2 FQGNSA. This CDR3 comprises 13 residues. Trimming removed 5 bases at V and 6 bases at J, with 12 bases between. CDR3 sequence reads: CASSALGEDTQYF. The DNA for the CDR3 is TGTGCCAGCAGCGCGCTAGGGGAGGATACGCAGTATTTT.

This sequence joins TRBV14 and TRBJ2-2; TRBD2 matches 8 bases. CDR1 SGHDN and CDR2 FVKESK come from the germline V gene. V shed 0 bases, J shed 0 bases, and the junction held 3 bases outside the gene matches. The CDR3 has 17 residues. The CDR3: CASSQDLRGANTGELFF. CDR3 DNA: TGTGCCAGCAGCCAAGATCTGCGGGGGGCGAACACCGGGGAGCTGTTTTTT.

Only a few counts were recorded for this clone. The V and J genes are TRBV9 and TRBJ1-4; D perhaps matches TRBD1 (6 bases). The CDR3 spans 14 residues. Germline V lookup: CDR1 SGDLS, CDR2 YYNGEE. Trimming stripped 7 bases from V and 5 bases from J, with 15 bases between. CDR3 amino acids: CASAMGHGNEKLFF. The CDR3, as DNA: TGTGCCAGCGCAATGGGACATGGGAATGAAAAACTGTTTTTT.

The chain's CDR3 is CASSQRGGSGYEQFF. The CDR3 nucleotides read TGTGCCAGCAGCCAAAGGGGAGGGAGTGGGTATGAGCAGTTCTTC. The chain couples TRBV7-3 to TRBJ2-1, with TRBD2 identical over 7 bases. The V segment lost 5 bases and the J segment 8 bases; nucleotides outside the gene matches: 12. CDR3 length: 15 residues. Germline lookup yields CDR1 SGHTA and CDR2 FQGTGA.

The V and J genes are TRBV5-6 and TRBJ1-2; no definite D call. Germline CDR1 SGHDT, CDR2 YYEEEE. CDR3 length equals 14 residues. V shed 4 bases and J shed 4 bases, with 14 bases lying between them. CDR3 sequence reads: CASSIETPIYGYTF. CDR3 sequence (DNA): TGTGCCAGCAGCATCGAGACTCCGATCTATGGCTACACCTTC. The complete variable domain, with remaining parts taken from reference TRBV5-6 and TRBJ1-2, reads DAGVTQSPTHLIKTRGQQVTLRCSPKSGHDTVSWYQQALGQGPQFIFQYYEEEERQRGNFPDRFSGHQFPNYSSELNVNALLLGDSALYLCASSIETPIYGYTFGSGTRLTVV.

The chain joins TRBV19 to TRBJ2-5; D is ambiguous. Germline-derived CDR1 and CDR2 are LNHDA and SQIVND (reference sequence). Trimming took 1 base from V and 14 from J, leaving 17 bases between them. The CDR3 runs 13 residues. CDR3 sequence reads: CASSIVISGVPYF. CDR3 bases: TGTGCCAGTAGTATAGTTATATCAGGCGTTCCATACTTC.